Below are 3 T cell receptor beta chains sequenced from a single sample in a study of T-cell reconstitution after alpha-beta-depleted transplantation in children. Library preparation (for TCRbeta) was performed with unique molecular identifiers. A single record per CDR3 protein comes from TCRdb applying MiXCR to the PCR reads. The sample has over 200,000 distinct CDR3 sequences; under 13% are singletons. Sequences were derived from PBMCs, sampled before TCRalphabeta/CD19-depleted stem cell transplant. These receptors were obtained from a child younger than two with acute myeloid leukemia, due to receive a stem cell transplant.

This clonotype was counted only a few times. The chain couples TRBV19 to TRBJ2-2; the D is unclear. Germline lookup yields CDR1 LNHDA and CDR2 SQIVND (reference sequence). Trimming pared 7 bases from V and 2 bases from J, leaving 11 bases between. CDR3 length equals 14 residues. Here the CDR3 DNA reads TGTGCCAGTATAGGCCCTCTTAACACCGGGGAGCTGTTTTTT. Translated, it gives CASIGPLNTGELFF.

A note on this clonotype: The junction departs from the called germline gene at one end, perhaps through a read error. The chain recombines TRBV12-3 or TRBV12-4 with TRBJ2-5; 12 bases align to TRBD2. This CDR3 is built from 17 residues. Written as DNA, the CDR3 is TGTGCCAGCAGTTTGGACTCTAGCGGGAGGGCCCAAGAGCCCCAGTACTTC. Its protein product is CASSLDSSGRAQEPQYF.

In its sample, this clonotype was seen many times. V usage is TRBV3-1 and J usage is TRBJ2-3; D remains unclear. The CDR3 is 17 amino acids. Trimming took off 1 base at V and 2 bases at J, with 16 bases between the two ends. Germline V CDR1 and CDR2: LGHDT, YNNKEL (reference sequence). The CDR3 protein is CASSQGKMDGYTDTQYF. CDR3 sequence (DNA): TGTGCCAGCAGCCAAGGAAAGATGGACGGATACACAGATACGCAGTATTTT.